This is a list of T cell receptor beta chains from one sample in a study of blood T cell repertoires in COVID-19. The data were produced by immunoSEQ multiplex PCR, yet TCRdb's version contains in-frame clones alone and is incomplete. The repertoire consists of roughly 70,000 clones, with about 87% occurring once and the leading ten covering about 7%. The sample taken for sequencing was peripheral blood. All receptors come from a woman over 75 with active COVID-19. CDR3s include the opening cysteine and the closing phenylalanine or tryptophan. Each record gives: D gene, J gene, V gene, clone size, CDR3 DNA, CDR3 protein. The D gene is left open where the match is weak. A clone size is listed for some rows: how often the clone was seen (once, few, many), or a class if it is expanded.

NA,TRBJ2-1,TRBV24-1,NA,TGTGCCACCAGTGCCCCCCTAGGTGAGCAGTTCTTC,CATSAPLGEQFF
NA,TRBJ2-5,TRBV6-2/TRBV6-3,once,TGTGCCAGCAGTTACTCGCAGCGTAGGGAGACCCAGTACTTC,CASSYSQRRETQYF
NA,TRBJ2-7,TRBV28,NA,TGTGCCAGCAGTTTTAGCGAGACCCTCTACGAGCAGTACTTC,CASSFSETLYEQYF
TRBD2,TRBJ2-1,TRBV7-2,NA,TGTGCCAGCAACCCGACTAGCGAGGGTGAGCAGTTCTTC,CASNPTSEGEQFF
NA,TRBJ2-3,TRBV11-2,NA,TGTGCCAGCAGCCCAGTTGGAGATACGCAGTATTTT,CASSPVGDTQYF
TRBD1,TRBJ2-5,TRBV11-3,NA,TGTGCCAGCAGCACGACAGGGGAAGAGACCCAGTACTTC,CASSTTGEETQYF
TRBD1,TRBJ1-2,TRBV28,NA,TGTGCCAGCAGTTACCGGACAGGGGGCTTAGGTGGCTACACCTTC,CASSYRTGGLGGYTF
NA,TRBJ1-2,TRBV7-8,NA,TGTGCCAGCAGCATAGGTAGACAGACGGACTATGGCTACACCTTC,CASSIGRQTDYGYTF
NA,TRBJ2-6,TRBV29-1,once,TGCAGCGTGATAGTCTCCGGGGCCAACGTCCTGACTTTC,CSVIVSGANVLTF
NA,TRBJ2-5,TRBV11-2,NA,TGTGCCAGCAGCCCGGGAGAGACCCAGTACTTC,CASSPGETQYF
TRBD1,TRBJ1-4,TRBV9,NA,TGTGCCAGCAGCGTGGGACAGGGGACAGCTAATGAAAAACTGTTTTTT,CASSVGQGTANEKLFF
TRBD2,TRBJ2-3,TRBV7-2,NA,TGTGCCAGCCTCCCTAGGGCTAGCGGAGGCACAGATACGCAGTATTTT,CASLPRASGGTDTQYF
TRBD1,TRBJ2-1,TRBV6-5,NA,TGTGCCAGCAGTTACGGGCTGGGACAGGGTTCGAATGAGCAGTTCTTC,CASSYGLGQGSNEQFF
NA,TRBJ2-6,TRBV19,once,TGTGCCTGCTCCCTCGGAGGTGGGGCCAACGTCCTGACTTTC,CACSLGGGANVLTF
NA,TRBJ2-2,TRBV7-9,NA,TGTGCCAGCAGCTTATTCGGCTCCTCGGGTTATACCGGGGAGCTGTTTTTT,CASSLFGSSGYTGELFF
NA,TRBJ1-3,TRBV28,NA,TGTGCCTCTTCCTCGGGGGGAAACACCATATATTTT,CASSSGGNTIYF
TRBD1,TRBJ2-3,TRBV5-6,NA,TGTGCCAGCAGCCTAGGGACAGGGTATGGAGATACGCAGTATTTT,CASSLGTGYGDTQYF
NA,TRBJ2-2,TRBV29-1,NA,TGCAGCGGGGTGACAGCTTACACCGGGGAGCTGTTTTTT,CSGVTAYTGELFF
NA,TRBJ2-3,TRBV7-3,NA,TGTGCCAGCAGCCCCGGGACTAGCACAGATACGCAGTATTTT,CASSPGTSTDTQYF
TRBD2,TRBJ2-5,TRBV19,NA,TGTGCCAGTAGTGCGGGACTAGCTGAAGAGACCCAGTACTTC,CASSAGLAEETQYF
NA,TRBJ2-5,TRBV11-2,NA,TGTGCCAGCAGCACCCCAGGGGAGGAGACCCAGTACTTC,CASSTPGEETQYF
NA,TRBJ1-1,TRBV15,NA,TGTGCCACCAGCAGGCAGGGAAACACTGAAGCTTTCTTT,CATSRQGNTEAFF
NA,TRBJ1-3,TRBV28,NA,TGTGCCAGCAGTTTATCGGGCTCTGGAAACACCATATATTTT,CASSLSGSGNTIYF
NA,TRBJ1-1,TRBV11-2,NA,TGTGCCAGCAGCCCTCTCCTAACAGAGGAAGCTTTCTTT,CASSPLLTEEAFF
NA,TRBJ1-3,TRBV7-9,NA,TGTGCCAGCAGCTCCCTAACCGGGACACCGAGCCTAACTGGAAACACCATATATTTT,CASSSLTGTPSLTGNTIYF
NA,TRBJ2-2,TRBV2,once,TGTGCCAGCAGTGCGTCCGGAACAGGGACCGGGGAGCTGTTTTTT,CASSASGTGTGELFF
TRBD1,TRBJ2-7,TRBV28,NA,TGTGCCAGCAGTTCATCCGGGACAGGGGTATTTGGGCAGTACTTC,CASSSSGTGVFGQYF
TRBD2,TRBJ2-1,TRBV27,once,TGTGCCAGCAGTCGCCTTAGTGCGGGAGCTCGCTCCTACAATGAGCAGTTCTTC,CASSRLSAGARSYNEQFF
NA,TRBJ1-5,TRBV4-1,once,TGCGCCAGCAGCCAGTACAGTTATAGCAATCAGCCCCAGCATTTT,CASSQYSYSNQPQHF
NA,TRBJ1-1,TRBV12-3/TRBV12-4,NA,TGTGCCAGCAGTTTATCGGGGACTGAAGCTTTCTTT,CASSLSGTEAFF
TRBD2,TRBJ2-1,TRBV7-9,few,TGTGCCAGCAGCTTGGGTAGCGGGAGGGCTGAGCAGTTCTTC,CASSLGSGRAEQFF